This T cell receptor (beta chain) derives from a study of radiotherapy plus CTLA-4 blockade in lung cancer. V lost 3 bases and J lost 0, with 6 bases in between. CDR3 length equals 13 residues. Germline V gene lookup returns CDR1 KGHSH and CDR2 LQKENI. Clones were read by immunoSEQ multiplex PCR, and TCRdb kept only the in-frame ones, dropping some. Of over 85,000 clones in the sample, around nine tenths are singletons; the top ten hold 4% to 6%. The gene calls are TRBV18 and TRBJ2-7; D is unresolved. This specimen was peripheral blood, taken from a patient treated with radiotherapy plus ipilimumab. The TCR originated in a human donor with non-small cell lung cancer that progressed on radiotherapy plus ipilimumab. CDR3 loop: CASSPLSSYEQYF. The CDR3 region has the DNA TGTGCCAGCTCACCCCTCAGCTCCTACGAGCAGTACTTC. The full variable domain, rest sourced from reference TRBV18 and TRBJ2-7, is NAGVMQNPRHLVRRRGQEARLRCSPMKGHSHVYWYRQLPEEGLKFMVYLQKENIIDESGMPKERFSAEFPKEGPSILRIQQVVRGDSAAYFCASSPLSSYEQYFGPGTRLTVT.